The 26 T cell receptor beta chains below all came from one sample that was sequenced in a study of spatial heterogeneity in lung cancer. Each CDR3 protein gets one entry after TCRdb re-called the 5' RACE reads with MiXCR. The top ten clones hold 36% of a sample with tens of thousands of distinct CDR3 sequences, 2.5% to 3.5% of them seen once. Documented time point: sample taken at primary tumor resection. The source was normal lung tissue next to the tumor, collected at surgery. The receptors here all came from a male donor with early-stage non-small cell lung cancer.

Many counts were recorded for this clonotype. J is TRBJ2-7 and V is TRBV11-2; 9 positions match TRBD2. Germline V lookup: CDR1 SGHAT, CDR2 FQNNGV. The CDR3 contains 14 residues. V trimming: 6 bases; J trimming: 6 bases; junction bases outside the gene matches: 9. Written as DNA, the CDR3 is TGTGCCAGCAGTCTAGCGGGGAGTGAGGCCGAGCAGTACTTC. Translation: CASSLAGSEAEQYF. The whole variable domain, filled in from reference TRBV11-2 and TRBJ2-7, reads EAGVAQSPRYKIIEKRQSVAFWCNPISGHATLYWYQQILGQGPKLLIQFQNNGVVDDSQLPKDRFSAERLKGVDSTLKIQPAKLEDSAVYLCASSLAGSEAEQYFGPGTRLTVT.

In this sample, this clonotype turned up many times. The chain recombines TRBV18 with TRBJ2-3; D is ambiguous. V lost 2 bases to trimming and J lost 3 bases, with 3 bases between them. Looked up from germline, CDR1 is KGHSH and CDR2 is LQKENI. The CDR3 is made up of 12 amino acids. Here the CDR3 reads CASSPTTDTQYF. DNA for the CDR3: TGTGCCAGCTCACCAACGACAGATACGCAGTATTTT.

This clonotype has ten or more counts. The gene calls are TRBV7-3 and TRBJ2-2; D might be TRBD1 (6 bases). V lost 0 bases, J lost 3 bases, and 11 bases lay in between. CDR3 length: 16 amino acids. In germline, CDR1 is SGHTA, CDR2 FQGTGA. The CDR3 is CASSLTSGTYTGELFF. DNA for the CDR3: TGTGCCAGCAGCTTAACTTCGGGGACATACACCGGGGAGCTGTTTTTT.

This clonotype was detected many times. This chain uses TRBV11-3 with TRBJ2-6; 7 bases are shared with TRBD1. CDR3 size: 15 residues. Losses at the gene ends were 1 base for V and 5 bases for J; bases not matched to a gene: 2. Germline lookup yields CDR1 SGHNT and CDR2 YENEEA. The CDR3 DNA sequence: TGTGCCAGCAGCTTAGGGACAGGTCGGGCCAACGTCCTGACTTTC. Amino acid sequence: CASSLGTGRANVLTF.

This clonotype was recorded at least ten times. The genes are TRBV7-9 and TRBJ1-4; TRBD1 is a possible D gene (6 bases). The germline gives CDR1 SEHNR, CDR2 FQNEAQ (reference sequence). V lost 3 bases to trimming and J lost 7 bases, with 12 bases between them. The CDR3 contains 14 residues. CDR3 amino acids: CASSLGTGTEKLFF. CDR3 in DNA: TGTGCCAGCAGCTTGGGAACAGGGACTGAAAAACTGTTTTTT.

Ten or more counts support this clonotype. This chain joins TRBV27 and TRBJ2-4; 7 bases map to TRBD1. This CDR3 is 15 amino acids long. Trimming took 8 bases from V and 5 from J; bases not matched to a gene: 12. CDR1 MNHEY and CDR2 SMNVEV come from the germline V gene (reference sequence). Written as DNA, the CDR3 is TGTGCCAGCGGTAGAACAGGGGCCCAACAAAACATTCAGTACTTC. Its translation is CASGRTGAQQNIQYF.

This clonotype showed up just a few times. The V and J genes are TRBV20-1 and TRBJ2-5; D possibly corresponds to TRBD1 (5 bases). The germline V gene has CDR1 DFQATT and CDR2 SNEGSKA (reference sequence). V lost 5 bases and J lost 2, with 9 bases in between. The CDR3 sequence is 12 residues long. This CDR3 reads CSALRTQETQYF. The CDR3, as DNA: TGCAGTGCTTTGCGGACACAAGAGACCCAGTACTTC.

This clonotype showed up many times. The chain is built from TRBV6-2 or TRBV6-3 and TRBJ2-3; TRBD2 is a possible D gene (5 bases). Between the trimmed V and J ends, which lost 8 bases and 6 bases, there was a span of 9 bases. Germline V lookup: CDR1 MNHEY, CDR2 SVGEGT. The CDR3 extends over 11 amino acids. Here the CDR3 DNA reads TGTGCCAGCCACCGCGGGGATACGCAGTATTTT. This translates into CASHRGDTQYF.

This clonotype has at least ten counts. This sequence joins TRBV2 and TRBJ2-5; D unresolved. The CDR3 loop spans 11 amino acids. CDR1 is SNHLY and CDR2 is FYNNEI in the germline V gene. Deletions cut 11 bases from V and 5 bases from J, with 12 bases between. The CDR3 DNA sequence: TGTGCCTCCAAAGCCCTCGAGACCCAGTACTTC. Encoded protein: CASKALETQYF.

This clonotype has at least ten counts. This sequence joins TRBV5-1 and TRBJ2-7; D is ambiguous. This CDR3 contains 16 residues. CDR1 SGHRS and CDR2 YFSETQ come from the germline V gene. V lost 3 bases to trimming and J lost 3 bases, with 19 bases between them. The chain's CDR3 is CASSSDVGFYGYEQYF. CDR3 sequence (DNA): TGCGCCAGCAGCTCGGACGTAGGGTTCTACGGCTACGAGCAGTACTTC.

This clonotype was picked up many times. The chain couples TRBV28 to TRBJ1-2; D unclear. The CDR3 totals 14 residues. Germline lookup yields CDR1 MDHEN and CDR2 SYDVKM. With 3 bases removed from V and 3 bases from J, the gap between germline ends came to 11 bases. This CDR3 is CASSFPPPDYGYTF. CDR3 coding DNA: TGTGCCAGCAGTTTTCCCCCACCCGACTATGGCTACACCTTC.

This clonotype appeared many times. The chain joins TRBV28 to TRBJ2-3, with 8 positions matching TRBD1. The CDR3 runs 16 residues. In germline, CDR1 is MDHEN, CDR2 SYDVKM. After removal of 4 bases from V and 6 bases from J, the junction contained 12 bases not matched to a gene. The DNA of the CDR3 is TGTGCCAGCAGTTCCAGACAGGGGCGCCCCCAGGATACGCAGTATTTT. Translated, it gives CASSSRQGRPQDTQYF.

This clonotype was counted between two and nine times. This chain uses TRBV20-1 with TRBJ2-2; possibly TRBD1 for D (5 bases). Germline assignment: CDR1 DFQATT and CDR2 SNEGSKA (reference sequence). This CDR3 is 14 amino acids long. Trimming cost V 5 bases and J 3 bases, with 13 bases left between them. The DNA of the CDR3 is TGCAGTGCTCAAGGGCAGGGCGACACCGGGGAGCTGTTTTTT. As protein: CSAQGQGDTGELFF.

This clonotype was counted at least ten times. This chain connects TRBV12-3 or TRBV12-4 to TRBJ1-1; D is uncertain. V was shortened by 3 bases and J by 0 bases, with 11 bases between the two germline ends. The CDR3 has 15 amino acids. CDR3 protein: CASSFMLAMNTEAFF. CDR3 bases: TGTGCCAGCAGTTTTATGTTAGCCATGAACACTGAAGCTTTCTTT.

This clonotype was seen at least ten times. The V gene is TRBV10-3, the J gene TRBJ1-2; D not resolved. The CDR3 loop spans 13 amino acids. V was clipped by 9 bases and J by 5 bases, with 16 bases between them. Germline V gene lookup returns CDR1 ENHRY and CDR2 SYGVKD. CDR3 nucleotide sequence: TGTGCCATGCGACGCCCACAAGATTATGGCTACACCTTC. This translates into CAMRRPQDYGYTF.

The chain employs TRBV30 and TRBJ1-1, with 10 bases aligning to TRBD1. CDR1 and CDR2 from the germline V gene are GTSNPN and SVGIG (reference sequence). With V trimmed by 0 bases and J by 13 bases, 2 bases remained unmatched. The CDR3 loop spans 11 amino acids. Here the CDR3 DNA reads TGTGCCTGGAGTGTAGGGGACAGGGGTTTCTTT. Translation: CAWSVGDRGFF.

V usage is TRBV7-2 and J usage is TRBJ2-3; no definite D call. V lost 1 base and J lost 2, with 4 bases in between. CDR3 length: 13 residues. CDR1 is SGHTA and CDR2 is FQGNSA in the germline V gene. In DNA, the CDR3 is TGTGCCAGCAGCTTAGACTTCACAGATACGCAGTATTTT. Its translation: CASSLDFTDTQYF.

This clonotype was counted many times. The genes are TRBV7-9 and TRBJ1-2; TRBD1 matches 7 bases. In germline, CDR1 is SEHNR, CDR2 FQNEAQ (reference sequence). The trim removed 2 bases at V and 5 bases at J, leaving 5 bases unmatched. There are 14 residues in the CDR3. The CDR3 sequence is CASSLPGGSYGYTF. DNA of the CDR3: TGTGCCAGCAGCTTACCAGGGGGTTCATATGGCTACACCTTC.

Many counts were recorded for this clonotype. The chain recombines TRBV28 with TRBJ2-2; maybe TRBD2 (7 bases). Trimming stripped 3 bases from V and 5 bases from J, with 13 bases between. The CDR3 length is 15 residues. Germline V gene sequence: CDR1 MDHEN, CDR2 SYDVKM. CDR3 in DNA: TGTGCCAGCAGTTTTTCAGGGAGGGGGACCGGGGAGCTGTTTTTT. Protein product: CASSFSGRGTGELFF. The whole variable domain, filled in from reference TRBV28 and TRBJ2-2, reads DVKVTQSSRYLVKRTGEKVFLECVQDMDHENMFWYRQDPGLGLRLIYFSYDVKMKEKGDIPEGYSVSREKKERFSLILESASTNQTSMYLCASSFSGRGTGELFFGEGSRLTVL.

There are many counts of this clonotype. This chain links TRBV9 with TRBJ1-5, with D maybe TRBD1 (6 bases). Germline V CDR1 and CDR2: SGDLS, YYNGEE. V lost 7 bases and J 7 bases, leaving 12 bases between the germline ends. This CDR3 has 12 residues. CDR3 sequence reads: CASSTGAQPQHF. CDR3 DNA: TGTGCCAGCTCGACGGGGGCGCAGCCCCAGCATTTT.

This clonotype has more than one count but fewer than ten. V gene TRBV7-6 combines with J gene TRBJ2-7; D gene unclear. Germline CDR1 SGHVS, CDR2 FNYEAQ. CDR3 length: 13 amino acids. The ends were cut back, 5 bases at V and 6 bases at J, with 14 bases in the middle. CDR3 protein: CASSRTANTEQYF. The CDR3 DNA is TGTGCCAGCAGCCGGACGGCGAATACCGAGCAGTACTTC.

The sample holds many counts of this clonotype. This sequence joins TRBV28 and TRBJ1-2; 12 bases match TRBD1. This CDR3 is built from 14 residues. J was trimmed by 0 bases and V by 8 bases; bases with no gene match: 1. The germline gives CDR1 MDHEN, CDR2 SYDVKM. CDR3: CASGTGGSNYGYTF. CDR3 nucleotide sequence: TGTGCCAGCGGGACAGGGGGCTCTAACTATGGCTACACCTTC.

This clonotype was picked up many times. The chain employs TRBV3-1 and TRBJ2-1; 8 positions agree with TRBD1. CDR3 length equals 16 residues. The trim removed 0 bases at V and 7 bases at J, leaving 8 bases unmatched. The germline V gene has CDR1 LGHDT and CDR2 YNNKEL (reference sequence). DNA for the CDR3: TGTGCCAGCAGCCAAGATCCAGGGGGCGCGGGGAATGAGCAGTTCTTC. This gives the protein CASSQDPGGAGNEQFF.

This clonotype was observed at least ten times. This chain joins TRBV4-3 and TRBJ1-1; D gene ambiguous. CDR3 length equals 15 residues. V was pared by 0 bases and J by 5 bases, with 13 bases between. In germline, CDR1 is LGHNA, CDR2 YSLEER. The CDR3 loop reads CASSQDWQVGTEAFF. The DNA for the CDR3 is TGCGCCAGCAGCCAAGATTGGCAGGTGGGGACTGAAGCTTTCTTT.

This clonotype is medium-sized. CDR3 nucleotide sequence: TGCAGCGTTGAAGACGGGAGGTCCCATGAAGCTTTCTTT. It is translated as CSVEDGRSHEAFF. V and J are TRBV29-1 and TRBJ1-1; D not resolved. Trimming removed 0 bases from V and 7 bases from J, with 12 bases in between. CDR1 is SQVTM and CDR2 is ANQGSEA in the germline V gene. This CDR3 is 13 amino acids long.

This clonotype was seen repeatedly, ten times or more. V and J are TRBV6-6 and TRBJ2-7, with 8 bases fitting TRBD1. The CDR3 has 13 residues. With V trimmed by 7 bases and J by 2 bases, 4 bases remained unmatched. Germline values: CDR1 MNHNY, CDR2 SVGAGI (reference sequence). CDR3 region: CASIGTGAYEQYF. CDR3 DNA: TGTGCCAGCATTGGGACAGGAGCCTACGAGCAGTACTTC.